These 10 T cell receptor beta chains originate from one sample sequenced in a study of OX40 agonist ivuxolimab in advanced cancers. The assay was immunoSEQ multiplex PCR, and TCRdb's table has in-frame clones only and misses some. The data show 20,000 to 25,000 clones, 85% to 90% seen once. The specimen was CD4+ or CD8+ T cells sorted from blood, collected in a trial of the OX40 agonist ivuxolimab. Every receptor here comes from an adult with an advanced solid tumor such as melanoma, head and neck, liver or kidney cancer.

V usage is TRBV11-2 and J usage is TRBJ2-4; 7 nucleotides line up with TRBD2. The ends lost 2 bases at V and 0 bases at J; junction bases unmatched: 1. CDR1 and CDR2 (germline): SGHAT, FQNNGV. This CDR3 has 15 amino acids. The CDR3 loop reads CASSLQRGAKNIQYF. CDR3 sequence (DNA): TGTGCCAGCAGCTTACAGCGGGGAGCCAAAAACATTCAGTACTTC.

This clone appeared a few times. V is TRBV19 and J is TRBJ1-1; tentatively, D is TRBD1 (5 bases). This CDR3 has 11 amino acids. V lost 4 bases and J 6 bases, leaving 6 bases between the germline ends. CDR1 is LNHDA and CDR2 is SQIVND in the germline V gene (reference sequence). CDR3 nucleotides: TGTGCCAGTAGTAGGGGACCTGAAGCTTTCTTT. Protein product: CASSRGPEAFF.

This rearrangement joins TRBV10-3 to TRBJ2-1; 9 nucleotides agree with TRBD2. With 10 bases clipped from V and 8 bases from J, the junction kept 3 bases outside the gene matches. Germline V lookup: CDR1 ENHRY, CDR2 SYGVKD. The CDR3 contains 11 residues. In DNA form, the CDR3 reads TGTGCCACTAGCGGGGACGATGAGCAGTTCTTC. This translates into CATSGDDEQFF.

The V gene is TRBV29-1, the J gene TRBJ1-4, with TRBD1 matching over 7 bases. CDR1 SQVTM and CDR2 ANQGSEA come from the germline V gene. This CDR3 has 14 amino acids. The V gene end was trimmed by 2 bases and the J gene end by 7 bases; junction bases not matched to a gene: 7. CDR3 bases: TGCAGCGTTGAATTGGCGACAGGGTTTGAAAAACTGTTTTTT. It specifies CSVELATGFEKLFF. Combining the CDR3 with reference TRBV29-1 and TRBJ1-4 gives the whole variable domain SAVISQKPSRDICQRGTSLTIQCQVDSQVTMMFWYRQQPGQSLTLIATANQGSEATYESGFVIDKFPISRPNLTFSTLTVSNMSPEDSSIYLCSVELATGFEKLFFGSGTQLSVL.

V gene TRBV4-1 combines with J gene TRBJ1-4; tentative D call: TRBD1 (6 bases). Germline V gene data show CDR1 as MGHRA and CDR2 as YSYEKL. The V end lost 2 bases, the J end lost 6 bases, and 19 bases lay between the germline ends. The CDR3 length is 17 residues. CDR3 in amino acids: CASSQHLSGPGDEKLFF. CDR3 DNA sequence: TGCGCCAGCAGCCAACACCTCTCAGGGCCAGGGGATGAAAAACTGTTTTTT.

The CDR3 region has the DNA TGCGCCAGCAGCCATCCACAGGGGAGCACAGATACGCAGTATTTT. Its translation: CASSHPQGSTDTQYF. The chain employs TRBV4-1 and TRBJ2-3; 7 positions match TRBD1. V was pared by 3 bases and J by 0 bases, with 3 bases of the junction left unmatched. The CDR3 is 15 amino acids. The germline gives CDR1 MGHRA, CDR2 YSYEKL.

This rearrangement joins TRBV9 to TRBJ2-3; 9 bases match TRBD1. Germline CDR1 SGDLS, CDR2 YYNGEE. CDR3 size: 16 residues. The V gene end was trimmed by 0 bases and the J gene end by 3 bases; junction bases not matched to a gene: 5. In DNA form, the CDR3 reads TGTGCCAGCAGCGTAGCAACGGGACAGGGTACAGATACGCAGTATTTT. Its protein product is CASSVATGQGTDTQYF.

The CDR3 nucleotides read TGCGCCAGGGCGGCTGCCCTGACTAGCCGAGCGGGAGATACGCAGTATTTT. It is translated as CARAAALTSRAGDTQYF. This rearrangement joins TRBV10-1 to TRBJ2-3; 7 bases fit TRBD2. Germline V gene lookup returns CDR1 WNHNN and CDR2 SYGVQD (reference sequence). The CDR3 extends over 17 amino acids. Germline trimming cut 9 bases from V and 5 bases from J; bases unmatched to any gene: 20.

The sample holds one count of this clone. The chain is built from TRBV5-6 and TRBJ1-1; no clear D. Trimming pared 0 bases from V and 0 bases from J, leaving 9 bases between. The V gene's germline CDR1 is SGHDT and CDR2 YYEEEE. The CDR3 has 15 amino acids. CDR3 sequence: CASSLAWQVNTEAFF. As DNA, the CDR3 is TGTGCCAGCAGCTTGGCCTGGCAGGTGAACACTGAAGCTTTCTTT.

The chain joins TRBV2 to TRBJ2-7; tentatively, D is TRBD1 or TRBD2 (5 bases each). CDR1 is SNHLY, CDR2 FYNNEI, per germline. The length of the CDR3 is 14 residues. Between the trimmed V and J ends, which lost 10 bases and 1 base, there was a span of 17 bases. CDR3 DNA sequence: TGTGCCACAAGAGCCCGGGACGCATCCTACGAGCAGTACTTC. Translating gives CATRARDASYEQYF.